The clone carrying this TCR beta chain was found once. This sample is drawn from a study of T cell changes during pregnancy in multiple sclerosis. Sequencing was performed with immunoSEQ multiplex PCR; in TCRdb, only in-frame clones are kept and a portion is missing. Among over 90,000 clones listed, about 91% were seen once. The germline V gene encodes CDR1 SNHLY and CDR2 FYNNEI. The CDR3 covers 20 residues. J was trimmed by 5 bases and V by 3 bases; bases with no gene match: 23. The rearrangement joins TRBV2 to TRBJ2-7, with 9 bases that match TRBD2. Sequences were derived from peripheral blood, sampled before pregnancy. This clonotype originated in a female donor with multiple sclerosis, enrolled in a pregnancy study. The CDR3 nucleotides are TGTGCCAGCAGTGACGGACCATTGGGAAGCGGGGGGACTCGGGAGGACGAGCAGTACTTC. Translating it yields CASSDGPLGSGGTREDEQYF.